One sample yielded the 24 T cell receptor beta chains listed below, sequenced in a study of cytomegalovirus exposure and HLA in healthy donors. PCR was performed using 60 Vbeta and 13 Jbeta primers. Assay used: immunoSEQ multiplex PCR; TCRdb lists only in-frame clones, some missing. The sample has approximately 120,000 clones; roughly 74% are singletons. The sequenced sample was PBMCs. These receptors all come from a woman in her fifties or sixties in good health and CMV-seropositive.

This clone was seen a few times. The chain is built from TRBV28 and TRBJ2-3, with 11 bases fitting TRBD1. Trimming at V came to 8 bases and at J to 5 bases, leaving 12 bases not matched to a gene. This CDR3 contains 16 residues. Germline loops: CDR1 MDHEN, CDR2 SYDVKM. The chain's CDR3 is CASGLGGTGGVDTQYF. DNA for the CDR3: TGTGCCAGCGGCCTAGGGGGGACAGGGGGGGTAGATACGCAGTATTTT.

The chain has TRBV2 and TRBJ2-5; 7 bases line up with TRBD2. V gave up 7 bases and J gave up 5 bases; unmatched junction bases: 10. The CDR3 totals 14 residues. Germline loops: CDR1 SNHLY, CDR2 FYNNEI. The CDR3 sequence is CASIQTAGGETQYF. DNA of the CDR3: TGTGCCAGCATCCAGACAGCCGGGGGGGAGACCCAGTACTTC.

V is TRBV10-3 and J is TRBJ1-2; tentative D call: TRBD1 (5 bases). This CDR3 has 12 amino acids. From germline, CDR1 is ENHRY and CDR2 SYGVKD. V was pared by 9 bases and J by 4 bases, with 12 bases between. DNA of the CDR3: TGTGCCATTGCCGGGACTTCCTATGGCTACACCTTC. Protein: CAIAGTSYGYTF.

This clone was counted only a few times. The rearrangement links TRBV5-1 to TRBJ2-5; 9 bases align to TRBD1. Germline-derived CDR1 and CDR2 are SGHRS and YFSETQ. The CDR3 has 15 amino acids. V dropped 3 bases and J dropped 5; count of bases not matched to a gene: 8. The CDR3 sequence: CASSSSTGGAETQYF. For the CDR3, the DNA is TGCGCCAGCAGCTCGTCGACAGGGGGAGCTGAGACCCAGTACTTC.

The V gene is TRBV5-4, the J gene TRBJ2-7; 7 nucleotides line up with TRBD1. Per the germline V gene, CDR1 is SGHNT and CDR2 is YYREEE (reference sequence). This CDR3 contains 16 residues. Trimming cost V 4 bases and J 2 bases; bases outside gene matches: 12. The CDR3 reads CASSRDSAWVPYEQYF. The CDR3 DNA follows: TGTGCCAGCAGCCGGGACAGTGCTTGGGTCCCCTACGAGCAGTACTTC.

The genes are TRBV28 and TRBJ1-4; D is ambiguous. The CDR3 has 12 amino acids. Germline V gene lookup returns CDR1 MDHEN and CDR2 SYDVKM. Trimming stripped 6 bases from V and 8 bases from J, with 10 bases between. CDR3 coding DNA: TGTGCCAGCAGCCCCCAGCGGGAAAAACTGTTTTTT. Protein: CASSPQREKLFF.

CDR3 in amino acids: CASSRLAGEQFF. The CDR3 nucleotides read TGTGCCAGCTCGCGACTAGCCGGGGAGCAGTTCTTC. The V and J genes are TRBV18 and TRBJ2-1, with TRBD2 identical over 7 bases. The CDR3 consists of 12 residues. Germline V gene data show CDR1 as KGHSH and CDR2 as LQKENI. With V trimmed by 6 bases and J by 10 bases, 6 bases remained unmatched.

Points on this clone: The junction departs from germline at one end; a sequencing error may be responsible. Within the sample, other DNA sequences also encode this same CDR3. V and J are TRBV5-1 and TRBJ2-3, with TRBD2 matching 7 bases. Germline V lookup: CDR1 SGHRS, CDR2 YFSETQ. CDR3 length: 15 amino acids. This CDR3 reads CASSPAGLQADTQYF. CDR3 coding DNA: TGTGCCAGCAGCCCAGCGGGACTCCAGGCCGATACGCAGTATTTT.

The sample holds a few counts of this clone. CDR3 amino acids: CASSLDREGDIQYF. The CDR3 region has the DNA TGTGCCAGCAGCTTGGACAGGGAGGGGGACATTCAGTACTTC. V usage is TRBV5-6 and J usage is TRBJ2-4, with D possibly being TRBD2 (7 bases). The V end lost 0 bases, the J end lost 8 bases, and 12 bases lay between the germline ends. Germline loops: CDR1 SGHDT, CDR2 YYEEEE. The CDR3 contains 14 residues.

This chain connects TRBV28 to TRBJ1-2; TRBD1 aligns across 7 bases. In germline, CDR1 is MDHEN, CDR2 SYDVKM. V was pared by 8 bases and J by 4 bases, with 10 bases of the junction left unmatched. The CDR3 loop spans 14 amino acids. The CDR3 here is CASSSGQSLYGYTF. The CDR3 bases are TGTGCCAGCTCGTCGGGACAGAGTCTCTATGGCTACACCTTC.

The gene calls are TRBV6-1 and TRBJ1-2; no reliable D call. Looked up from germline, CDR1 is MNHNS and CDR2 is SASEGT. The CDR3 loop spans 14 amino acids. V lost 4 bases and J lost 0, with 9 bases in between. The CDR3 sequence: CASSAIPPNYGYTF. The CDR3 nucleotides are TGTGCCAGCAGTGCTATCCCTCCTAACTATGGCTACACCTTC.

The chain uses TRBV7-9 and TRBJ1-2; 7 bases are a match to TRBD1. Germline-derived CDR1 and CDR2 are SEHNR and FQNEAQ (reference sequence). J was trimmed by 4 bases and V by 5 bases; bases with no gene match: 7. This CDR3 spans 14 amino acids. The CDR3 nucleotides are TGTGCCAGCAGCCCCCGGACAGGAGGCTATGGCTACACCTTC. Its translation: CASSPRTGGYGYTF.

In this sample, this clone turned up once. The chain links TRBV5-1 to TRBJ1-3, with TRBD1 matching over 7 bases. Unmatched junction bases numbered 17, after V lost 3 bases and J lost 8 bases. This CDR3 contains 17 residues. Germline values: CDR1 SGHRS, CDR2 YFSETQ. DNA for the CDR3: TGCGCCAGCAGCTCGACCACTCCGGGACAGAAAGGGTACACCATATATTTT. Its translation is CASSSTTPGQKGYTIYF.

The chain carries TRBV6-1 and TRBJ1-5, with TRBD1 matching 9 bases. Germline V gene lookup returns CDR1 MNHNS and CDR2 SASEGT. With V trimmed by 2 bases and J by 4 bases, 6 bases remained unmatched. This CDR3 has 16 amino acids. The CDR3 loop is CASSELSDRGNQPQHF. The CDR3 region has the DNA TGTGCCAGCAGTGAACTTTCGGACAGGGGAAATCAGCCCCAGCATTTT.

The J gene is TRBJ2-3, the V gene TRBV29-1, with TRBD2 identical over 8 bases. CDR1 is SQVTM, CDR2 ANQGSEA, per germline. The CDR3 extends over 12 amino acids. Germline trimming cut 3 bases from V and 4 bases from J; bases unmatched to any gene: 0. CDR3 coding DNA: TGCAGCGTTGATAGCGGGGCAGATACGCAGTATTTT. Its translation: CSVDSGADTQYF.

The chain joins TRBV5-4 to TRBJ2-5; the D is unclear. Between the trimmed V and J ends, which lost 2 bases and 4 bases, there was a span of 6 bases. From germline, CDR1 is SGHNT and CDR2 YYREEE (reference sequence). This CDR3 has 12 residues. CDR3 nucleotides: TGTGCCAGCAGCTTTGACTCAGAGACCCAGTACTTC. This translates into CASSFDSETQYF.

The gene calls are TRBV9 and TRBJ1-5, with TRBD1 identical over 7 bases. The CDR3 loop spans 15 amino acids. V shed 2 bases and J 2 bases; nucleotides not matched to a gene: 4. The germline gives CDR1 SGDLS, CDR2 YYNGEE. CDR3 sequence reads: CASSVDTGGNQPQHF. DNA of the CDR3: TGTGCCAGCAGCGTGGATACAGGGGGCAATCAGCCCCAGCATTTT.

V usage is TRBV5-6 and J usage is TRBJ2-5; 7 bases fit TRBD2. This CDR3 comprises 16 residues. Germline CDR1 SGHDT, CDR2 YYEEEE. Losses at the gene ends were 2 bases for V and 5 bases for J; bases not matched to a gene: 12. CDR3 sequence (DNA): TGTGCCAGCAGCTTATTTCCAGCGGGGCGTGTGGAGACCCAGTACTTC. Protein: CASSLFPAGRVETQYF. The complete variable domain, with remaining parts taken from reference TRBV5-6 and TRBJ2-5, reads DAGVTQSPTHLIKTRGQQVTLRCSPKSGHDTVSWYQQALGQGPQFIFQYYEEEERQRGNFPDRFSGHQFPNYSSELNVNALLLGDSALYLCASSLFPAGRVETQYFGPGTRLLVL.

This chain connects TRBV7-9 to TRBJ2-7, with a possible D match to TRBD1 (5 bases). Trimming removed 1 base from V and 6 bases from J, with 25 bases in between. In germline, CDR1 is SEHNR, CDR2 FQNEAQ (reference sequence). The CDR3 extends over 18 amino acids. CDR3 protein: CASSLDPVRAGLSVEQYF. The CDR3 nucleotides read TGTGCCAGCAGCTTAGACCCCGTCCGGGCAGGGCTGTCTGTCGAGCAGTACTTC.

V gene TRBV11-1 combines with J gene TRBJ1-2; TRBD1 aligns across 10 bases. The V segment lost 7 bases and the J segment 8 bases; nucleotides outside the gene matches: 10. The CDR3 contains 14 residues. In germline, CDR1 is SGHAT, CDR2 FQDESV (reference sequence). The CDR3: CASTPTGTGVGYTF. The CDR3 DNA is TGTGCCAGCACGCCGACCGGGACAGGGGTAGGCTACACCTTC.

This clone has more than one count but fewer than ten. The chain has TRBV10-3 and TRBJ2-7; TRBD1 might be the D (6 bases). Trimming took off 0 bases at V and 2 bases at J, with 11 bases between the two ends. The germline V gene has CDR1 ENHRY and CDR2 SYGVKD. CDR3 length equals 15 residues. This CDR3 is CAISESNRAAYEQYF. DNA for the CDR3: TGTGCCATCAGTGAGTCGAACAGGGCGGCCTACGAGCAGTACTTC.

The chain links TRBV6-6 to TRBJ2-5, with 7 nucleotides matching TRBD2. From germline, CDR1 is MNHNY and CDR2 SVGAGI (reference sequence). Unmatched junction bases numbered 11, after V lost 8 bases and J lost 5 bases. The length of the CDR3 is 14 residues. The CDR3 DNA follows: TGTGCCAGCCGCCCCCAGAGGACTAGGGAGACCCAGTACTTC. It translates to CASRPQRTRETQYF.

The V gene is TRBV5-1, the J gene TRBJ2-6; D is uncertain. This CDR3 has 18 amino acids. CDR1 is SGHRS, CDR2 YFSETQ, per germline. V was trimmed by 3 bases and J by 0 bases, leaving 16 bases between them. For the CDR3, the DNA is TGCGCCAGCAGCTATACCGTGACACCGAGCTCTGGGGCCAACGTCCTGACTTTC. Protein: CASSYTVTPSSGANVLTF.

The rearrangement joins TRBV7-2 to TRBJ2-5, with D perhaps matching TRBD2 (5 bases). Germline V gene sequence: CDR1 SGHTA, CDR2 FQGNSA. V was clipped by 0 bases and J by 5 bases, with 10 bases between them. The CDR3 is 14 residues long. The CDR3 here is CASSLARGYETQYF. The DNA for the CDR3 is TGTGCCAGCAGCTTAGCGAGAGGGTACGAGACCCAGTACTTC.